This T cell receptor beta chain was retrieved from a study of blood T cell repertoires in COVID-19. For the study at large: Samples of COVID-19 (acute and convalescent) were obtained from the United States, Italy and Spain. PBMCs, B-cell-depleted T cells, or T cells were the source of the cDNA or gDNA that made up the material.

Original handling: Quantification of nucleated cells was approximated via reference gene primer amplification. Here immunoSEQ multiplex PCR was the method, and the copy in TCRdb shows in-frame clones only, minus some. The DNA gave D and trimming, while V, J and clone size come from that table. The sample records about 100,000 clones, over 80% being singletons. The CDR3 runs 16 residues. Germline trimming cut 5 bases from V and 6 bases from J; bases unmatched to any gene: 11. CDR1 and CDR2 (germline): KGHSH, LQKENI. The sample consisted of peripheral blood. V gene TRBV18 combines with J gene TRBJ2-2; 8 bases match TRBD2. The TCR originated in a man aged 45-65 years with active or convalescent COVID-19. The CDR3 nucleotides are TGTGCCAGCTCATCCAGGGCGACGGGAGGGCCCGGGGAGCTGTTTTTT. Translation gives CASSSRATGGPGELFF.